This paragraph reports one TCR beta chain. The entry originates in a study of blood T cell repertoires in COVID-19. Only in-frame clones appear in the TCRdb table, and some are missing; sequencing was by immunoSEQ multiplex PCR. The sample lists about 190,000 clones, 84% occurring once. V shed 0 bases, J shed 7 bases, and the junction held 6 bases outside the gene matches. CDR1 and CDR2 (germline): ENHRY, SYGVKD. The length of the CDR3 is 16 residues. The sample comprised PBMCs or T cells enriched from blood (not recorded which). The sequence came from a woman aged 25 to 39 who had recovered from COVID-19. The chain links TRBV10-3 to TRBJ2-7; 13 bases fit TRBD2. For the CDR3, the DNA is TGTGCCATCAGTGAGTCCTGGACTAGCGGGAGCTTGGAGCAGTACTTC. It is translated as CAISESWTSGSLEQYF.